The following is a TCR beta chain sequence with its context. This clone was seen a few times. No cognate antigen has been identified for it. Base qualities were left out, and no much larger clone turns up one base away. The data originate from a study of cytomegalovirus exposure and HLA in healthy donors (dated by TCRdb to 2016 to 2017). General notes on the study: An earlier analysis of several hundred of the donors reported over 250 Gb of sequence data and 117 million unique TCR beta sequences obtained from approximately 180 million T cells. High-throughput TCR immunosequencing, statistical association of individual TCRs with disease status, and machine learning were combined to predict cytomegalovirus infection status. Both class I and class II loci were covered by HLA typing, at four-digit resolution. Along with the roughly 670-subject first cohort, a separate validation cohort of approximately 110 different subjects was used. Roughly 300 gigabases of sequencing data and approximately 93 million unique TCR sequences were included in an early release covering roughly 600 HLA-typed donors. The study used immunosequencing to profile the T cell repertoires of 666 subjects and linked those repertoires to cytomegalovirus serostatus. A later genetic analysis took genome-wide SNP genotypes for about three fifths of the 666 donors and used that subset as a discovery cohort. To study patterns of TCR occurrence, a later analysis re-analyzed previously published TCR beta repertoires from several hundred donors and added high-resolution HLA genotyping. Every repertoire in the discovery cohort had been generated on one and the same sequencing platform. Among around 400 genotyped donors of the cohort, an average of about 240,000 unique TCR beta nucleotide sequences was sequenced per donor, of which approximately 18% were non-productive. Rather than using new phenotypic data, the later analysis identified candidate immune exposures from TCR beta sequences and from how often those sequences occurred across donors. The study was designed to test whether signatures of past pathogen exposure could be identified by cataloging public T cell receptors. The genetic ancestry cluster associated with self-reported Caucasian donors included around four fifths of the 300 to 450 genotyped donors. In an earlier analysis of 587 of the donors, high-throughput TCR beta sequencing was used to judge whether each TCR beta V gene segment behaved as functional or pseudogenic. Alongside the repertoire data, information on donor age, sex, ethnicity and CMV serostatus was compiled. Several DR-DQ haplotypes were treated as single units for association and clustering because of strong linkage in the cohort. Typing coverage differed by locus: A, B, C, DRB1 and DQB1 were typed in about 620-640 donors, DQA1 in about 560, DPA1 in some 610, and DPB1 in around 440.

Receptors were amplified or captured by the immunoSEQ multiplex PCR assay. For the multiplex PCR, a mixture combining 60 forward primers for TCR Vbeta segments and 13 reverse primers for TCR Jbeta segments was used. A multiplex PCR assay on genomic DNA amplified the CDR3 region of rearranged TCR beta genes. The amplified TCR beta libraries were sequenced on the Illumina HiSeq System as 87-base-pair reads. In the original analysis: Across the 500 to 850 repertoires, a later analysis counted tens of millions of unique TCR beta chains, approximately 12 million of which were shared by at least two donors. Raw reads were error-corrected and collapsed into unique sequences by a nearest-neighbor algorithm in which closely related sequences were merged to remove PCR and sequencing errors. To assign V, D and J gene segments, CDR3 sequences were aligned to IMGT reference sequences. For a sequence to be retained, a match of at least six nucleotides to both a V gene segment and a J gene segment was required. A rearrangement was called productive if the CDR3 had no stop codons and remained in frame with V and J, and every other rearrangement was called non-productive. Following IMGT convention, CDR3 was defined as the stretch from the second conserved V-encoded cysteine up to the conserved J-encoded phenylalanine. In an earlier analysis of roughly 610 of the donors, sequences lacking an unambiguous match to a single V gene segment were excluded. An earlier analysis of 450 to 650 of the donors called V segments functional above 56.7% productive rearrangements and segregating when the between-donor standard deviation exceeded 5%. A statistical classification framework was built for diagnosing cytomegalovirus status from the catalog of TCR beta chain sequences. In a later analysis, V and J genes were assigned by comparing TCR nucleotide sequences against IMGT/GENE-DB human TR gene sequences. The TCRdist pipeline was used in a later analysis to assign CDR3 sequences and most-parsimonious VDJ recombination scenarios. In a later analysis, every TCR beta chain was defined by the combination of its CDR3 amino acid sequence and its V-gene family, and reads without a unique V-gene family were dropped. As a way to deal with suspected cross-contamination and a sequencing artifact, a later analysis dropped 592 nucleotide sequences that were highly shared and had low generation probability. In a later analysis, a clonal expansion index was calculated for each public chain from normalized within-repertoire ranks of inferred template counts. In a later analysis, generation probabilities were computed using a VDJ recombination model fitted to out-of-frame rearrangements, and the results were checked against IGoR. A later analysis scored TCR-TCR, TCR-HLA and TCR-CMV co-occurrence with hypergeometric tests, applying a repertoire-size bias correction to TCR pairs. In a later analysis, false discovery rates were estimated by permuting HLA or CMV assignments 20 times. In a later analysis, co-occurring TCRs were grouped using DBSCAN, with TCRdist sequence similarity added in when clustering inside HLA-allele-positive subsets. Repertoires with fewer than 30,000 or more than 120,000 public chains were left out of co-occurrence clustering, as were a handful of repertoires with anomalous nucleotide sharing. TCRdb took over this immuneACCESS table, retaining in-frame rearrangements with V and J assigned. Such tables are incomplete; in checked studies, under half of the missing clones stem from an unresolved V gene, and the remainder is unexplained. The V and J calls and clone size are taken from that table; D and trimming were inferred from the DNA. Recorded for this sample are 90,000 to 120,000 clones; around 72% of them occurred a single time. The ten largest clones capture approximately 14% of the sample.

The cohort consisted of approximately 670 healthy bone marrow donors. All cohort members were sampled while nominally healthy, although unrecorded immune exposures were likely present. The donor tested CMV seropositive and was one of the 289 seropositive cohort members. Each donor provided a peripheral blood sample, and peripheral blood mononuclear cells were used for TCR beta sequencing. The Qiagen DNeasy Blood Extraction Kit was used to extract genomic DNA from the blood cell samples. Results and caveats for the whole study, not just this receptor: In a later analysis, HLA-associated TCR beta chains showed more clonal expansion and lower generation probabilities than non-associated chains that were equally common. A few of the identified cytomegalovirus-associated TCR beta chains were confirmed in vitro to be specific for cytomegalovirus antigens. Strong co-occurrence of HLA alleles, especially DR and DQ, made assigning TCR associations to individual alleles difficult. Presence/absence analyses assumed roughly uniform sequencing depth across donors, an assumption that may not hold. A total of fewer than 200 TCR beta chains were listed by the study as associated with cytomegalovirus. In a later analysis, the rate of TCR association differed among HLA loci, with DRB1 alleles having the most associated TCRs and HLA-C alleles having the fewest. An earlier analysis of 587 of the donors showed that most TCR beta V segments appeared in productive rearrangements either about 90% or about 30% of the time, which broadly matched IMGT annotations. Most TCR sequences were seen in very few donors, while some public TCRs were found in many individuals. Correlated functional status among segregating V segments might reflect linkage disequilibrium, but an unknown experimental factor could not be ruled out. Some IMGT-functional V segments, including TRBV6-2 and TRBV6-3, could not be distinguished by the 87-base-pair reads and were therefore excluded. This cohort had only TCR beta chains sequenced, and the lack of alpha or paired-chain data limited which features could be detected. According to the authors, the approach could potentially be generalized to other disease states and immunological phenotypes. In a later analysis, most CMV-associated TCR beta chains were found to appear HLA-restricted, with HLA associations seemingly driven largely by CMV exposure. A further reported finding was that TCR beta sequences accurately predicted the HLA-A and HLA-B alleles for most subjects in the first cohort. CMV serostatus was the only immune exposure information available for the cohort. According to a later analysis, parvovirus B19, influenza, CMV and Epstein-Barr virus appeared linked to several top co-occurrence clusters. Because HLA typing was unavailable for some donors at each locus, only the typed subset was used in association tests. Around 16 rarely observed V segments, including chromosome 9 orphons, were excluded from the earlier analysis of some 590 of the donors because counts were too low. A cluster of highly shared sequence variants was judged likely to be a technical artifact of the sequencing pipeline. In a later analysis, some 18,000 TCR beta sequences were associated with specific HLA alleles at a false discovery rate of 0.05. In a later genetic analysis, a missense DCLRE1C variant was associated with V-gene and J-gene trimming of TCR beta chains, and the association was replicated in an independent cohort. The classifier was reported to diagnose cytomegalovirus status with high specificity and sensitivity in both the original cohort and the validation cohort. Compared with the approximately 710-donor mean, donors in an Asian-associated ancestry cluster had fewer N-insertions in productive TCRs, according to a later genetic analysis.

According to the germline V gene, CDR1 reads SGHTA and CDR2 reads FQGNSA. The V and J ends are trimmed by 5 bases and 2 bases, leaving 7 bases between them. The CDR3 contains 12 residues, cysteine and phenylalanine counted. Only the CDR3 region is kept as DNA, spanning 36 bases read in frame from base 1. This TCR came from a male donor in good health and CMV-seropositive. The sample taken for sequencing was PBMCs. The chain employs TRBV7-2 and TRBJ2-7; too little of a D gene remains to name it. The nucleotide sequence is TGTGCCAGCAGCACAGTAGCCTACGAGCAGTACTTC. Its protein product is CASSTVAYEQYF.